A selection of T cell receptor beta chains follows, all from one sample in a study of blood T cells in healthy people across ages. Via MiXCR, TCRdb re-called the 5' RACE reads, giving one row per CDR3 protein. The repertoire includes 1,800,000 or so distinct CDR3 sequences, about two fifths of them detected once, and more than 20% sits in the top ten. Material: blood. The receptors stem from a human donor in good health. The conserved cysteine and the conserved F or W are not part of the CDR3 here. Fields, in order: V gene, clone size, CDR3 protein. Only part of the rows carry a size: once, few, many, or a class if the clone is expanded.

TRBV29-1 . SIRDRVQETQY
TRBV2 . ASMVFQETQY
TRBV9 . ASSVVGFRNEQF
TRBV12-3/TRBV12-4 . ASSLTGPSDTQY
TRBV7-9 . ASSSDRGSNYGYT
TRBV20-1 . SATNPGQRLSYEQY
TRBV6-6 few ASSYVGGRLLDGYT
TRBV19 . ASQLAGAPQETQY
TRBV15 few ATSRHNRPPTDTQY
TRBV4-3 . ASSQVYGYT
TRBV9 . ASSASGGEQPQH
TRBV6-5 . ASSYGQGGNSPLH
TRBV29-1 . SASGTPSYNEQY
TRBV9 . ASSSAGQVEGVWNTEAF
TRBV6-1 . ASSEIDTRLWKY
TRBV7-3 . ASSLEQGGMTQY
TRBV20-1 few SASGTTYYEQY
TRBV4-3 . ASNLRTGQPQH
TRBV20-1 . SATSGTGDYEQY
TRBV12-3/TRBV12-4 . ASTRTGESKQY
TRBV3-1 . ASSPGGVKAYEQY
TRBV3-1 . ASSHLDGGGYT
TRBV20-1 . SARRTENFNQPQH
TRBV20-1 . SARGGSDQPQH
TRBV5-1 few ASSLLSVSVAVSYEQY
TRBV4-2 . ASSQERQSNSNQPQH
TRBV7-2 few ASSHNAYGYT
TRBV9 . ASSARIGSPLH
TRBV15 few ATSRDEGSYEQY
TRBV6-5 . ASRQQGMGSYEQY
TRBV12-3/TRBV12-4 . ASSLGPGISNYGYT
TRBV13 few ASSLGHRTDTQY
TRBV7-8 . ASSPSGGGLIDEQF
TRBV29-1 . SVRGQGAGEKLF
TRBV12-3/TRBV12-4 . ASSRGGRDEQF
TRBV7-2 many ASSLGGVGYGYT
TRBV29-1 . SVGDLLGEQY
TRBV20-1 . SARTGLGTLRTANNEQF
TRBV4-3 . ASSRQVGETQY
TRBV28 few ASTNINEQF
TRBV12-3/TRBV12-4 many ASRWTTSTDTQY
TRBV5-1 . ASRPGGGRQETQY
TRBV7-9 . ASSLVLDAYGYT
TRBV15 . ATSRGDLWEETQY